This T cell receptor (beta chain) came from a study of T cell repertoires in cytomegalovirus infection. This clonotype was counted many times. Its antigen is unknown. TCRdb reprocessed the reads with MiXCR, giving one entry per CDR3 protein. The sample has about 920,000 distinct CDR3 sequences; approximately 32% are singletons. The study, taken as a whole, reports: Clonotypes of TCR beta that were HLA-C-restricted and CMV-specific dominated the ex vivo response.

Germline loops: CDR1 SGHVS, CDR2 FNYEAQ. The CDR3 runs to 15 residues. Germline trimming cut 1 base from V and 1 base from J; bases unmatched to any gene: 3. This material consisted of cultured CD8+ T cells from PBMCs, taken from culture after CMV antigen stimulation. The TCR sequence derives from a human donor in good health (CMV status not recorded). Some clones in this sample may be carry-over from other donors' samples. V and J are TRBV7-6 and TRBJ2-7; 8 nucleotides match TRBD2. The CDR3 coding sequence is TGTGCCAGCAGCTTAGAACTAGCGGTATCCTACGAGCAGTACTTC. It is translated as CASSLELAVSYEQYF.